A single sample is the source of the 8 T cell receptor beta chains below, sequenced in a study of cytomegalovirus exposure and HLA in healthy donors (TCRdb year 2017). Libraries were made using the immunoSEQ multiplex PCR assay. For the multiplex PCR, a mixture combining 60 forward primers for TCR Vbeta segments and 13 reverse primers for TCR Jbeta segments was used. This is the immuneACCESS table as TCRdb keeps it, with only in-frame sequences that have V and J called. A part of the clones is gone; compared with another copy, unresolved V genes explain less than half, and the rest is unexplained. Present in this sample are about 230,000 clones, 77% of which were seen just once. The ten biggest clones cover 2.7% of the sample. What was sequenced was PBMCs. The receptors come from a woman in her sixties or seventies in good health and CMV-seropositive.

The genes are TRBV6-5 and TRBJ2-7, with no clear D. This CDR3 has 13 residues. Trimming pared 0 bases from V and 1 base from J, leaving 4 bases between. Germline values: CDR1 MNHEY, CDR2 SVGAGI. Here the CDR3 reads CASSYSRSYEQYF. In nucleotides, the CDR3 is TGTGCCAGCAGTTACTCTAGATCCTACGAGCAGTACTTC.

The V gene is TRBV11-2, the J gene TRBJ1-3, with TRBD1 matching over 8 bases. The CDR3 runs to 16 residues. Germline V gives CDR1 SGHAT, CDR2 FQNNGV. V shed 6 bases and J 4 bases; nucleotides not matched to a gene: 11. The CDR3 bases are TGTGCCAGCAGAATAAGCAGGGGGCAGAAAGGAAACACCATATATTTT. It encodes CASRISRGQKGNTIYF. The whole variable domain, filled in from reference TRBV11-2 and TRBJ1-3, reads EAGVAQSPRYKIIEKRQSVAFWCNPISGHATLYWYQQILGQGPKLLIQFQNNGVVDDSQLPKDRFSAERLKGVDSTLKIQPAKLEDSAVYLCASRISRGQKGNTIYFGEGSWLTVV.

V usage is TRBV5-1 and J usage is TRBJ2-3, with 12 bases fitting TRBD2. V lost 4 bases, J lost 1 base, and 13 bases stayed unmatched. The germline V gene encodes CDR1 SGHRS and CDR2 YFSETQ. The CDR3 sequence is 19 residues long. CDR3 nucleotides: TGCGCCAGCAGCCCGACCATCATACTAGCGGGAGGACGCACAGATACGCAGTATTTT. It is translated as CASSPTIILAGGRTDTQYF.

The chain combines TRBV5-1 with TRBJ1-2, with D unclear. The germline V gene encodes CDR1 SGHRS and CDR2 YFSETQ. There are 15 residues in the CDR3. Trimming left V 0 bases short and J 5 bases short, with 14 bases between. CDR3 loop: CASSLEGPVAYGYTF. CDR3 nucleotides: TGCGCCAGCAGCTTGGAAGGTCCGGTAGCATATGGCTACACCTTC.

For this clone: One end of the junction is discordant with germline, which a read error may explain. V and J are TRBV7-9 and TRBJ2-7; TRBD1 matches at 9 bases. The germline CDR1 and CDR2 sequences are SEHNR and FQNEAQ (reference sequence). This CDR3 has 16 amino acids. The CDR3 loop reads CSSSLPGQGNSYEQYF. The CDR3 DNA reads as TGTTCCAGCAGCCTACCGGGACAGGGAAACTCCTACGAGCAGTACTTC.

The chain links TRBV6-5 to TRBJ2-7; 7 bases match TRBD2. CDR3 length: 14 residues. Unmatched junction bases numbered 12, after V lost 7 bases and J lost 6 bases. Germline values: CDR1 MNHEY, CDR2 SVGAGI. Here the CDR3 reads CASTPGAGVGEQYF. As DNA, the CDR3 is TGTGCCAGCACCCCCGGGGCGGGAGTGGGCGAGCAGTACTTC.

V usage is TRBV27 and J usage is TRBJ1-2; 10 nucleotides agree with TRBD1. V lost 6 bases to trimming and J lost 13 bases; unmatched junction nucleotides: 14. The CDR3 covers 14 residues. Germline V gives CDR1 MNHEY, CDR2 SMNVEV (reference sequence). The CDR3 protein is CASRPSGQGSHVTF. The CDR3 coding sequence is TGTGCCAGCAGACCCTCGGGACAGGGGTCCCATGTCACCTTC.

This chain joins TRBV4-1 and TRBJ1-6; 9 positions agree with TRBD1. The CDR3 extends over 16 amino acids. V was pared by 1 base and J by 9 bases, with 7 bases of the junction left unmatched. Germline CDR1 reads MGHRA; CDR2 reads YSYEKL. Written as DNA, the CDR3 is TGCGCCAGCAGCCAAGTAAACGGACAGGGGTCTTCACCCCTCCACTTT. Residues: CASSQVNGQGSSPLHF.